Presented here are 23 T cell receptor beta chains from one specimen sequenced in a study of CD8+ T cells in alopecia areata. Reverse transcribed after extraction, RNA yielded cDNA as the sequencing template. Data came from immunoSEQ multiplex PCR; TCRdb stores just in-frame clones and leaves some out. Here the sample spans approximately 110,000 clones, roughly 50% being singletons. Treatment denoted: oral pan-JAK inhibitor, 5-10 mg twice daily. The sequenced sample was CD8+ T cells sorted from blood, obtained at week 24, from a patient treated with tofacitinib. The receptor source for this set is a human donor with alopecia areata.

The J gene is TRBJ2-1, the V gene TRBV4-1, with 7 bases aligning to TRBD1. This CDR3 spans 16 amino acids. CDR1 and CDR2 from the germline V gene are MGHRA and YSYEKL. The ends lost 3 bases at V and 3 bases at J; junction bases unmatched: 8. The CDR3 DNA is TGCGCCAGCAGCCAGGTAACAGGGGCACTCTACAATGAGCAGTTCTTC. Amino acid sequence: CASSQVTGALYNEQFF.

The gene calls are TRBV9 and TRBJ2-3; 8 bases are a match to TRBD1. The ends lost 7 bases at V and 0 bases at J; junction bases unmatched: 7. Per germline, CDR1 SGDLS and CDR2 YYNGEE. The CDR3 length is 15 residues. CDR3 nucleotides: TGTGCCAGCCCCAGACAGGGGACTAGCACAGATACGCAGTATTTT. Amino acid sequence: CASPRQGTSTDTQYF.

This chain joins TRBV11-2 and TRBJ1-2; D is possibly TRBD1 (5 bases). CDR1 and CDR2 from the germline V gene are SGHAT and FQNNGV. The CDR3 has 14 residues. The ends were cut back, 0 bases at V and 8 bases at J, with 13 bases in the middle. The CDR3 protein is CASSLDPRGSGYTF. In nucleotides, the CDR3 is TGTGCCAGCAGCTTAGATCCGAGGGGTTCGGGCTACACCTTC.

This chain joins TRBV29-1 and TRBJ2-7; TRBD1 might be the D (6 bases). Per germline, CDR1 SQVTM and CDR2 ANQGSEA. V was shortened by 8 bases and J by 0 bases, with 11 bases between the two germline ends. The CDR3 loop spans 12 amino acids. The CDR3 reads CSFQGTSYEQYF. The CDR3 region has the DNA TGCAGCTTCCAGGGGACCTCCTACGAGCAGTACTTC.

This chain links TRBV27 with TRBJ2-2; 8 bases align to TRBD2. CDR1 MNHEY and CDR2 SMNVEV come from the germline V gene (reference sequence). J was trimmed by 4 bases and V by 2 bases; bases with no gene match: 9. There are 17 residues in the CDR3. This CDR3 is CASSLQASGGFTGELFF. CDR3 nucleotides: TGTGCCAGCAGTTTACAGGCCAGCGGGGGCTTCACCGGGGAGCTGTTTTTT.

This clone was counted only a few times. The genes are TRBV4-1 and TRBJ2-7, with TRBD1 matching 9 bases. Germline CDR1 reads MGHRA; CDR2 reads YSYEKL. After removal of 0 bases from V and 3 bases from J, the junction contained 6 bases not matched to a gene. This CDR3 spans 16 amino acids. The CDR3 DNA reads as TGCGCCAGCAGCCAAGATAGGGGGACAGGGAGCTACGAGCAGTACTTC. Protein: CASSQDRGTGSYEQYF.

The J gene is TRBJ1-5, the V gene TRBV19; D call uncertain. The CDR3 contains 14 residues. Germline V gives CDR1 LNHDA, CDR2 SQIVND (reference sequence). Trimming cost V 6 bases and J 1 base, with 10 bases left between them. In DNA form, the CDR3 reads TGTGCCAGTAGCCCCGACAACAGCAATCAGCCCCAGCATTTT. Its translation: CASSPDNSNQPQHF.

V is TRBV27 and J is TRBJ2-6; D gene unclear. V lost 7 bases, J lost 1 base, and 17 bases lay in between. This CDR3 is built from 17 residues. Per germline, CDR1 MNHEY and CDR2 SMNVEV (reference sequence). The CDR3 sequence is CASTIWPGGSGANVLTF. The CDR3 DNA is TGTGCCAGCACCATATGGCCGGGCGGATCTGGGGCCAACGTCCTGACTTTC.

This rearrangement joins TRBV6-5 to TRBJ1-1; D is undetermined. This CDR3 spans 13 amino acids. Germline V lookup: CDR1 MNHEY, CDR2 SVGAGI. With 2 bases removed from V and 1 base from J, the gap between germline ends came to 5 bases. Here the CDR3 DNA reads TGTGCCAGCAGTTACCCTGGGAACACTGAAGCTTTCTTT. This translates into CASSYPGNTEAFF.

The rearrangement uses TRBV19 and TRBJ1-2; D is possibly TRBD1 (5 bases). CDR3 length equals 13 residues. V gave up 5 bases and J gave up 2 bases, with 9 bases separating them. The germline V gene encodes CDR1 LNHDA and CDR2 SQIVND (reference sequence). CDR3 in DNA: TGTGCCAGTAGTGCACAGGAGAACTATGGCTACACCTTC. Translated: CASSAQENYGYTF.

The chain is built from TRBV27 and TRBJ2-1; 9 nucleotides match TRBD2. The CDR3 runs to 13 residues. V lost 5 bases to trimming and J lost 14 bases; unmatched junction nucleotides: 10. The germline gives CDR1 MNHEY, CDR2 SMNVEV (reference sequence). The CDR3 reads CASSGAAGGAEFF. The CDR3 region has the DNA TGTGCCAGCAGTGGGGCCGCGGGGGGGGCCGAGTTCTTC.

The gene calls are TRBV9 and TRBJ2-7; either TRBD1 or TRBD2 may fit D (5 bases each). V gave up 3 bases and J gave up 0 bases, with 13 bases separating them. The CDR3 runs 15 residues. Germline assignment: CDR1 SGDLS and CDR2 YYNGEE. CDR3 coding DNA: TGTGCCAGCAGCGATGGGGACCACAGCTCCTACGAGCAGTACTTC. It codes for CASSDGDHSSYEQYF.

The chain couples TRBV7-9 to TRBJ2-7; 9 bases are a match to TRBD2. Germline V gene sequence: CDR1 SEHNR, CDR2 FQNEAQ (reference sequence). V shed 5 bases and J 7 bases; nucleotides not matched to a gene: 6. This CDR3 spans 13 amino acids. The DNA of the CDR3 is TGTGCCAGCAGCCCCGGGACTAGCAGGGAGCAGTACTTC. This sequence encodes CASSPGTSREQYF.

This clone was counted at least ten times. This chain joins TRBV7-9 and TRBJ2-1, with 10 bases matching TRBD2. The length of the CDR3 is 16 residues. V lost 6 bases to trimming and J lost 0 bases; unmatched junction nucleotides: 5. Germline V gene data show CDR1 as SEHNR and CDR2 as FQNEAQ (reference sequence). The CDR3 coding sequence is TGTGCCAGCAGACTTGGACTAGCGGACTCCTACAATGAGCAGTTCTTC. It translates to CASRLGLADSYNEQFF.

The chain uses TRBV5-1 and TRBJ2-7; 11 bases agree with TRBD1. CDR1 and CDR2 from the germline V gene are SGHRS and YFSETQ. The length of the CDR3 is 15 residues. The V segment lost 4 bases and the J segment 2 bases; nucleotides outside the gene matches: 5. The CDR3 sequence is CASSLGTGGAYEQYF. CDR3 DNA: TGCGCCAGCAGCCTAGGGACAGGGGGAGCCTACGAGCAGTACTTC.

In its sample, this clone was seen a few times. J is TRBJ1-1 and V is TRBV30; a possible D gene is TRBD1 (5 bases). Between the trimmed V and J ends, which lost 3 bases and 1 base, there was a span of 12 bases. Germline V gene data show CDR1 as GTSNPN and CDR2 as SVGIG (reference sequence). The CDR3 is made up of 14 amino acids. CDR3 protein: CAWSSGAANTEAFF. In nucleotides, the CDR3 is TGTGCCTGGAGCAGTGGGGCCGCGAACACTGAAGCTTTCTTT.

This clone was seen just once. In nucleotides, the CDR3 is TGTGCCAGCAGTTTACGGGGCGCCCTCCTCAATCAGCCCCAGCATTTT. It encodes CASSLRGALLNQPQHF. The chain combines TRBV27 with TRBJ1-5; perhaps TRBD1 as D (5 bases). Germline V CDR1 and CDR2: MNHEY, SMNVEV (reference sequence). The V end was cut by 2 bases, the J end by 3 bases, with 14 bases between. This CDR3 is built from 16 residues.

This chain links TRBV6-5 with TRBJ2-2; D ambiguous. The germline V gene has CDR1 MNHEY and CDR2 SVGAGI. CDR3 length equals 11 residues. The V end was cut by 10 bases, the J end by 3 bases, with 6 bases between. The CDR3: CATLHTGELFF. The CDR3 nucleotides are TGTGCCACCCTTCACACCGGGGAGCTGTTTTTT.

The chain links TRBV29-1 to TRBJ1-2, with TRBD1 as a possible D gene (5 bases). V was cut by 4 bases and J by 3 bases, with 9 bases left in between. The CDR3 runs to 12 residues. Germline CDR1 reads SQVTM; CDR2 reads ANQGSEA. The CDR3 DNA sequence: TGCAGCGTTGGAGGAGGGGACTATGGCTACACCTTC. Amino acid sequence: CSVGGGDYGYTF.

This clone has more than one count but fewer than ten. The chain has TRBV29-1 and TRBJ1-2, with TRBD1 as a possible D gene (5 bases). CDR3 length: 12 residues. With 6 bases removed from V and 3 bases from J, the gap between germline ends came to 11 bases. Germline V CDR1 and CDR2: SQVTM, ANQGSEA. DNA for the CDR3: TGCAGCGTGCTTGGGACGGACTATGGCTACACCTTC. Amino acids: CSVLGTDYGYTF.

The chain uses TRBV23-1 and TRBJ1-1, with TRBD1 as a possible D gene (6 bases). TRBV23-1 is labeled an ORF, and its function is uncertain. The germline V and J ends were trimmed by 2 bases and 2 bases, with 15 bases remaining between them. This CDR3 has 16 residues. In DNA, the CDR3 is TGCGCCAGCAGTCAAAAAAGGGGGACACCCAACACTGAAGCTTTCTTT. Translated: CASSQKRGTPNTEAFF.

The chain uses TRBV5-1 and TRBJ1-1; a possible D gene is TRBD1 (6 bases). Deletions cut 4 bases from V and 8 bases from J, with 9 bases between. This CDR3 contains 11 residues. Per the germline V gene, CDR1 is SGHRS and CDR2 is YFSETQ. The CDR3 sequence: CASSLGTEAFF. As DNA, the CDR3 is TGCGCCAGCAGCCTTGGGACAGAAGCTTTCTTT.

This clone showed up just a few times. The chain couples TRBV29-1 to TRBJ1-2; D is perhaps TRBD1 (5 bases). The CDR3 is 12 residues long. Germline CDR1 SQVTM, CDR2 ANQGSEA. The CDR3 DNA reads TGCACCTCCGCCGACAGTAACTATGGCTACACCTTC. This translates into CTSADSNYGYTF. Variable domain in full (rest from reference TRBV29-1 and TRBJ1-2): SAVISQKPSRDICQRGTSLTIQCQVDSQVTMMFWYRQQPGQSLTLIATANQGSEATYESGFVIDKFPISRPNLTFSTLTVSNMSPEDSSIYLCTSADSNYGYTFGSGTRLTVV.